This is a list of T cell receptor beta chains from one sample in a study of blood T cell repertoires in COVID-19. Measured with immunoSEQ multiplex PCR; TCRdb has only the in-frame clones, and not every one. The top ten hold under 15% of the sample, which has about 65,000 clones, over 75% seen once. The sample taken for sequencing was peripheral blood. The receptor source for this set is a man aged 80 or over with acute or convalescent COVID-19. The CDR3 runs from the conserved cysteine through the conserved F or W. D genes are given only for firm matches. Expanded clones get a size class; other rows say once, few or many, or leave the size out.

D gene	J gene	V gene	clone size	CDR3 protein	CDR3 DNA
.	TRBJ2-1	TRBV11-1	few	CASSLNSYEQFF	TGTGCCAGCAGCCTTAATTCTTATGAGCAGTTCTTC
.	TRBJ1-2	TRBV7-2	.	CASSPGGDYGYTF	TGTGCCAGCAGCCCCGGGGGGGACTATGGCTACACCTTC
TRBD2	TRBJ2-5	TRBV24-1	.	CATSDSSSGGETQYF	TGTGCCACCAGTGATTCTTCTAGCGGGGGGGAGACCCAGTACTTC
TRBD1	TRBJ2-3	TRBV5-1	.	CASSPAGQGGADTQYF	TGCGCCAGCAGCCCAGCAGGACAGGGTGGGGCAGATACGCAGTATTTT
.	TRBJ1-1	TRBV18	.	CASSQMTGYRNTEAFF	TGTGCCAGCTCACAAATGACAGGCTATAGGAACACTGAAGCTTTCTTT
TRBD1	TRBJ1-2	TRBV19	.	CASSMRQGYGYTF	TGTGCCAGTAGTATGCGACAGGGTTATGGCTACACCTTC
.	TRBJ1-1	TRBV7-9	.	CASSLESMNTEAFF	TGTGCCAGCAGCTTAGAGAGCATGAACACTGAAGCTTTCTTT
TRBD1	TRBJ1-5	TRBV19	once	CASRRDSANNQPQHF	TGTGCCAGTAGGCGGGACAGCGCTAACAATCAGCCCCAGCATTTT
.	TRBJ2-7	TRBV7-8	few	CASSLGGLRVSYEQYF	TGTGCCAGCAGCTTAGGCGGTCTGAGAGTCTCCTACGAGCAGTACTTC
TRBD1	TRBJ2-1	TRBV6-6	once	CASQEIGTAYNEQFF	TGTGCCAGCCAAGAAATCGGGACAGCCTACAATGAGCAGTTCTTC
.	TRBJ2-1	TRBV15	.	CATSRVQVAESYNEQFF	TGTGCCACCAGCAGAGTACAAGTAGCGGAGTCCTACAATGAGCAGTTCTTC
TRBD1	TRBJ1-4	TRBV19	once	CASSVDRGGKLFF	TGTGCCAGTAGTGTGGACAGGGGGGGAAAACTGTTTTTT
TRBD2	TRBJ2-5	TRBV18	.	CASSLGLGSETQYF	TGTGCCAGCTCACTCGGACTAGGATCGGAGACCCAGTACTTC
.	TRBJ1-2	TRBV12-3/TRBV12-4	few	CASSPGGDGYTF	TGTGCCAGCAGTCCCGGGGGGGATGGCTACACCTTC
.	TRBJ2-7	TRBV2	.	CASSEYGGPYEQYF	TGTGCCAGCAGTGAATACGGGGGGCCCTACGAGCAGTACTTC
.	TRBJ2-1	TRBV10-3	once	CAISPNRGRVNEQFF	TGTGCCATCAGCCCGAACAGGGGGAGGGTCAATGAGCAGTTCTTC
.	TRBJ2-2	TRBV28	.	CASSWDTLNTGELFF	TGTGCCAGCAGTTGGGACACCTTGAACACCGGGGAGCTGTTTTTT
TRBD2	TRBJ2-1	TRBV9	.	CASSRLAGGYNEQFF	TGTGCCAGCAGTAGATTAGCGGGGGGGTACAATGAGCAGTTCTTC
TRBD1	TRBJ1-5	TRBV4-1	once	CASSQTGANQPQHF	TGCGCCAGCAGCCAAACAGGGGCCAATCAGCCCCAGCATTTT
.	TRBJ2-5	TRBV7-9	.	CASSQEETQYF	TGTGCCAGCAGTCAGGAAGAGACCCAGTACTTC
.	TRBJ2-3	TRBV1	.	CTSSQGYAGGYSTDTQYF	TGCACCAGCAGCCAAGGGTATGCGGGGGGGTATAGCACAGATACGCAGTATTTT
.	TRBJ2-2	TRBV2	.	CASSEVRFKTGELFF	TGTGCCAGCAGTGAAGTACGGTTTAAGACCGGGGAGCTGTTTTTT
TRBD1	TRBJ1-6	TRBV5-1	.	CASSLGGLDRGRSPLHF	TGCGCCAGCAGCTTGGGGGGACTTGACAGGGGCAGATCACCCCTCCACTTT
.	TRBJ1-2	TRBV12-3/TRBV12-4	.	CASLTGNYGYTF	TGTGCCAGCTTAACAGGGAACTATGGCTACACCTTC
.	TRBJ2-3	TRBV3-1/TRBV3-2	.	CASSPGWRDTQYF	TGTGCCAGCAGCCCGGGTTGGAGAGATACGCAGTATTTT
.	TRBJ1-1	TRBV29-1	.	CSVDPRRYYVEVTEAFF	TGCAGCGTTGACCCCCGGCGGTACTACGTGGAAGTCACTGAAGCTTTCTTT
TRBD1	TRBJ1-4	TRBV7-8	.	CASSRDRGTNEKLFF	TGTGCCAGCAGCAGAGACAGGGGGACTAATGAAAAACTGTTTTTT
.	TRBJ1-6	TRBV11-2	.	CASSFGGLDSPLHF	TGTGCCAGCAGCTTTGGGGGGTTGGACTCACCCCTCCACTTT
.	TRBJ1-5	TRBV4-1	.	CASSHQQGLGWQPQHF	TGCGCCAGCAGCCATCAACAGGGTCTGGGTTGGCAGCCCCAGCATTTT
TRBD1	TRBJ2-5	TRBV14	.	CASSQVHRGQTQYF	TGTGCCAGCAGCCAAGTCCACAGGGGCCAGACCCAGTACTTC
.	TRBJ1-1	TRBV3-1/TRBV3-2	once	CASTSREKNTEAFF	TGTGCCAGCACCTCAAGGGAGAAAAACACTGAAGCTTTCTTT